The 30 T cell receptor beta chains in this list originate from one sample, sequenced in a study of T cells in localized non-small cell lung cancer. TCRdb's copy holds only in-frame clones and misses some; the assay was immunoSEQ multiplex PCR. The sample includes fewer than 20,000 clones, around 87% of them seen just once. The input for sequencing was peripheral blood mononuclear cells, taken before any cancer treatment. The receptors derive from a male donor aged 60 or over with stage II lung adenocarcinoma.

J is TRBJ2-2 and V is TRBV5-6, with D possibly being TRBD2 (5 bases). Trimming removed 1 base from V and 5 bases from J, with 12 bases in between. The V gene's germline CDR1 is SGHDT and CDR2 YYEEEE. The CDR3 runs 15 residues. The CDR3 reads CASSLIGPGTGELFF. The CDR3 region has the DNA TGTGCCAGCAGCTTGATAGGGCCGGGGACCGGGGAGCTGTTTTTT.

This clone came up a few times. The V call is TRBV6-5, the J call TRBJ2-1, with 8 nucleotides matching TRBD2. The CDR3 is made up of 15 amino acids. After removal of 2 bases from V and 6 bases from J, the junction contained 6 bases not matched to a gene. Germline V gives CDR1 MNHEY, CDR2 SVGAGI. In DNA form, the CDR3 reads TGTGCCAGCAGTTACGAAGCGGGAGAGGGCAATGAGCAGTTCTTC. Translating it yields CASSYEAGEGNEQFF.

The CDR3 reads CASLGWGTRYNEQFF. Written as DNA, the CDR3 is TGTGCCAGCTTAGGGTGGGGGACCAGGTACAATGAGCAGTTCTTC. V gene TRBV2 combines with J gene TRBJ2-1; D may be TRBD1 or TRBD2 (5 bases each). The germline V gene has CDR1 SNHLY and CDR2 FYNNEI. This CDR3 spans 15 amino acids. V was clipped by 8 bases and J by 4 bases, with 18 bases between them. The full variable domain, rest sourced from reference TRBV2 and TRBJ2-1, is EPEVTQTPSHQVTQMGQEVILRCVPISNHLYFYWYRQILGQKVEFLVSFYNNEISEKSEIFDDQFSVERPDGSNFTLKIRSTKLEDSAMYFCASLGWGTRYNEQFFGPGTRLTVL.

V usage is TRBV5-1 and J usage is TRBJ2-1, with 12 bases lining up with TRBD2. The trim removed 3 bases at V and 5 bases at J, leaving 12 bases unmatched. This CDR3 comprises 18 residues. Germline CDR1 and CDR2: SGHRS and YFSETQ. Here the CDR3 DNA reads TGCGCCAGCAGCTCCGGACTAGCGGGATCAAGGACTCACAATGAGCAGTTCTTC. This encodes CASSSGLAGSRTHNEQFF.

The chain joins TRBV19 to TRBJ2-5, with unresolved D. The CDR3 length is 13 residues. The germline V and J ends were trimmed by 4 bases and 4 bases, with 10 bases remaining between them. Germline assignment: CDR1 LNHDA and CDR2 SQIVND (reference sequence). The CDR3 nucleotides are TGTGCCAGTAGTACAGATCCGGGAGAGACCCAGTACTTC. This sequence encodes CASSTDPGETQYF.

The CDR3 region is CASSDSGSRGNEQFF. CDR3 DNA: TGCGCCAGCAGTGACAGCGGGAGTCGAGGCAATGAGCAGTTCTTC. The chain recombines TRBV10-2 with TRBJ2-1; 8 bases map to TRBD2. The length of the CDR3 is 15 residues. Germline CDR1 is WSHSY and CDR2 is SAAADI. Trimming cost V 3 bases and J 6 bases; bases outside gene matches: 7.

The chain employs TRBV6-6 and TRBJ1-5; maybe TRBD1 (5 bases). Trimming removed 2 bases at V and 2 bases at J, with 10 bases between. In germline, CDR1 is MNHNY, CDR2 SVGAGI (reference sequence). There are 15 residues in the CDR3. The chain's CDR3 is CASSYQSRGNQPQHF. CDR3 bases: TGTGCCAGCAGTTACCAGAGCAGGGGCAATCAGCCCCAGCATTTT.

The rearrangement joins TRBV30 to TRBJ1-1, with D unclear. The V gene's germline CDR1 is GTSNPN and CDR2 SVGIG (reference sequence). V gave up 7 bases and J gave up 0 bases, with 12 bases separating them. The CDR3 contains 13 residues. The CDR3 nucleotides are TGTGCCTTCCTACAGCTAATGAACACTGAAGCTTTCTTT. Amino acid sequence: CAFLQLMNTEAFF. The variable domain in full, completed from reference TRBV30 and TRBJ1-1, reads SQTIHQWPATLVQPVGSPLSLECTVEGTSNPNLYWYRQAAGRGLQLLFYSVGIGQISSEVPQNLSASRPQDRQFILSSKKLLLSDSGFYLCAFLQLMNTEAFFGQGTRLTVV.

The CDR3 region has the DNA TGTGCCAGCAGCCCCAGACAGGGCGGCCCCTACGAGCAGTACTTC. Translating gives CASSPRQGGPYEQYF. The V call is TRBV9, the J call TRBJ2-7, with 7 nucleotides matching TRBD1. The CDR3 length is 15 residues. Germline CDR1 reads SGDLS; CDR2 reads YYNGEE. V gave up 4 bases and J gave up 2 bases; unmatched junction bases: 9.

This clone turned up a few times. The V and J genes are TRBV5-1 and TRBJ2-1; weak D call: TRBD2 (5 bases). CDR3 length: 12 amino acids. The germline gives CDR1 SGHRS, CDR2 YFSETQ. V lost 0 bases and J lost 9, with 7 bases in between. The CDR3 DNA follows: TGCGCCAGCAGCTTGGAGGAGGCTGAGCAGTTCTTC. This sequence encodes CASSLEEAEQFF.

The chain's CDR3 is CASSFGGIQETQYF. The CDR3 bases are TGTGCCAGCAGTTTCGGGGGTATCCAAGAGACCCAGTACTTC. The chain carries TRBV28 and TRBJ2-5; perhaps TRBD2 as D (6 bases). Germline values: CDR1 MDHEN, CDR2 SYDVKM. The CDR3 has 14 residues. Trimming cost V 3 bases and J 1 base, with 9 bases left between them.

The rearrangement joins TRBV5-6 to TRBJ2-2, with 9 bases aligning to TRBD2. The germline gives CDR1 SGHDT, CDR2 YYEEEE. Trimming cost V 4 bases and J 2 bases; bases outside gene matches: 9. The CDR3 has 17 amino acids. CDR3 nucleotide sequence: TGTGCCAGCAGCCCCTTTGGCGGGAGGGCCAACACCGGGGAGCTGTTTTTT. It is translated as CASSPFGGRANTGELFF.

The chain uses TRBV11-2 and TRBJ1-5, with a tentative D call TRBD1 (6 bases). The V gene lost 5 bases and the J gene lost 6 bases, with 11 bases spanning the gap. Germline loops: CDR1 SGHAT, CDR2 FQNNGV. CDR3 length: 13 residues. CDR3: CASSRTGTQPQHF. For the CDR3, the DNA is TGTGCCAGCAGCCGTACAGGGACTCAGCCCCAGCATTTT.

The chain uses TRBV6-6 and TRBJ2-5; D is ambiguous. This CDR3 is built from 13 residues. V was shortened by 0 bases and J by 4 bases, with 6 bases between the two germline ends. Germline CDR1 MNHNY, CDR2 SVGAGI (reference sequence). In DNA form, the CDR3 reads TGTGCCAGCAGTTACTCGAGTTTAGAGACCCAGTACTTC. It translates to CASSYSSLETQYF.

The rearrangement uses TRBV19 and TRBJ2-7, with D perhaps matching TRBD1 (6 bases). The ends were cut back, 4 bases at V and 3 bases at J, with 13 bases in the middle. The CDR3 is made up of 14 amino acids. Germline V gene sequence: CDR1 LNHDA, CDR2 SQIVND (reference sequence). The CDR3 protein is CASSTEDSNYEQYF. DNA for the CDR3: TGTGCCAGTAGTACAGAGGACAGCAACTACGAGCAGTACTTC.

J is TRBJ2-5 and V is TRBV19, with 10 bases aligning to TRBD1. The CDR3 has 13 amino acids. Germline lookup yields CDR1 LNHDA and CDR2 SQIVND (reference sequence). After removal of 6 bases from V and 5 bases from J, the junction contained 3 bases not matched to a gene. The CDR3 is CASSQDRGETQYF. CDR3 DNA sequence: TGTGCCAGTAGCCAGGACAGGGGGGAGACCCAGTACTTC.

This chain connects TRBV14 to TRBJ1-3, with D uncertain. The CDR3 has 17 amino acids. CDR1 and CDR2 from the germline V gene are SGHDN and FVKESK. Trimming pared 0 bases from V and 0 bases from J, leaving 12 bases between. CDR3 sequence reads: CASSQDSRVISGNTIYF. CDR3 sequence (DNA): TGTGCCAGCAGCCAAGATTCTAGGGTCATCTCTGGAAACACCATATATTTT.

The chain uses TRBV27 and TRBJ2-1; D possibly corresponds to TRBD2 (6 bases). The CDR3 length is 15 residues. V shed 0 bases and J shed 10 bases, with 16 bases lying between them. The germline V gene has CDR1 MNHEY and CDR2 SMNVEV (reference sequence). The CDR3 DNA follows: TGTGCCAGCAGTTTATCCGGGAGTGTACTAAGCGAGCAGTTCTTC. Translation gives CASSLSGSVLSEQFF.

The chain couples TRBV6-5 to TRBJ2-7, with 8 bases that match TRBD1. The CDR3 is made up of 13 amino acids. Germline-derived CDR1 and CDR2 are MNHEY and SVGAGI. V gave up 5 bases and J gave up 6 bases; unmatched junction bases: 6. The CDR3 nucleotides read TGTGCCAGCAGTAAGACAGGGGTCCGCGAGCAGTACTTC. Translated, it gives CASSKTGVREQYF.

The chain has TRBV18 and TRBJ2-7; the match to TRBD2 covers 12 bases. V lost 3 bases and J lost 3; bases outside the gene matches: 9. The CDR3 is 17 amino acids. Germline V CDR1 and CDR2: KGHSH, LQKENI. The CDR3 reads CASSPLPGLAGRYEQYF. The CDR3 DNA is TGTGCCAGCTCACCCCTACCGGGACTAGCGGGCCGCTACGAGCAGTACTTC.

V and J are TRBV28 and TRBJ1-5, with D unresolved. Germline assignment: CDR1 MDHEN and CDR2 SYDVKM. V lost 6 bases, J lost 2 bases, and 11 bases lay in between. CDR3 length: 14 amino acids. CDR3 protein: CASSNTRGNQPQHF. The CDR3, as DNA: TGTGCCAGCAGCAACACAAGAGGCAATCAGCCCCAGCATTTT.

The sample holds one count of this clone. The rearrangement joins TRBV5-1 to TRBJ2-7; 9 positions agree with TRBD1. This CDR3 is 14 amino acids long. V was pared by 4 bases and J by 7 bases, with 9 bases of the junction left unmatched. Germline assignment: CDR1 SGHRS and CDR2 YFSETQ. The CDR3 bases are TGCGCCAGCAGCCCCCGGGACAGGGTTAAAGAGCAGTACTTC. Translation: CASSPRDRVKEQYF.

The J gene is TRBJ1-4, the V gene TRBV4-2; D is undetermined. V gave up 0 bases and J gave up 4 bases, with 18 bases separating them. Germline loops: CDR1 LGHNA, CDR2 YNFKEQ. This CDR3 has 18 amino acids. CDR3 DNA: TGTGCCAGCAGCCAAGATCCGAGGATGGTCCTTTATAATGAAAAACTGTTTTTT. As protein: CASSQDPRMVLYNEKLFF.

The J gene is TRBJ2-7, the V gene TRBV9; no clear D. V was shortened by 0 bases and J by 3 bases, with 7 bases between the two germline ends. The CDR3 is 13 residues long. Germline CDR1 SGDLS, CDR2 YYNGEE. CDR3 coding DNA: TGTGCCAGCAGCGTAGGGTCCAGCTACGAGCAGTACTTC. Its protein product is CASSVGSSYEQYF.

V usage is TRBV19 and J usage is TRBJ1-5; the match to TRBD1 covers 9 bases. The CDR3 has 14 residues. Trimming took 10 bases from V and 1 from J; bases not matched to a gene: 5. Looked up from germline, CDR1 is LNHDA and CDR2 is SQIVND (reference sequence). Here the CDR3 DNA reads TGTGCCACCAGACAGGGGGGGAGCAATCAGCCCCAGCATTTT. Residues: CATRQGGSNQPQHF.

J is TRBJ2-1 and V is TRBV7-9; D is perhaps TRBD2 (6 bases). The CDR3 length is 14 residues. Germline-derived CDR1 and CDR2 are SEHNR and FQNEAQ (reference sequence). The V and J ends lost 4 bases and 7 bases respectively, with 14 bases between them. The CDR3 sequence is CASSSGGGWNEQFF. CDR3 nucleotides: TGTGCCAGCAGCTCCGGGGGAGGATGGAATGAGCAGTTCTTC.

The chain employs TRBV18 and TRBJ2-2; D is unclear. V shed 3 bases and J shed 0 bases, with 14 bases lying between them. CDR1 is KGHSH and CDR2 is LQKENI in the germline V gene. The CDR3 has 17 residues. CDR3 in DNA: TGTGCCAGCTCACCGTCGACCCAGCTCGCGAACACCGGGGAGCTGTTTTTT. It translates to CASSPSTQLANTGELFF.

V gene TRBV7-9 combines with J gene TRBJ2-3; 11 nucleotides align to TRBD2. CDR1 is SEHNR, CDR2 FQNEAQ, per germline (reference sequence). Trimming took 2 bases from V and 3 from J; bases not matched to a gene: 1. The CDR3 consists of 15 residues. The CDR3 loop reads CASSLTSGRTDTQYF. The CDR3 DNA reads TGTGCCAGCAGCTTAACTAGCGGGAGAACAGATACGCAGTATTTT. The entire variable domain, with the rest obtained from reference TRBV7-9 and TRBJ2-3, is as follows: DTGVSQNPRHKITKRGQNVTFRCDPISEHNRLYWYRQTLGQGPEFLTYFQNEAQLEKSRLLSDRFSAERPKGSFSTLEIQRTEQGDSAMYLCASSLTSGRTDTQYFGPGTRLTVL.

This CDR3 reads CASSLRGGGAGTDTQYF. For the CDR3, the DNA is TGTGCCAGCAGCTTGCGTGGAGGCGGGGCTGGCACAGATACGCAGTATTTT. The chain recombines TRBV11-2 with TRBJ2-3; D is perhaps TRBD2 (6 bases). The CDR3 covers 17 residues. Trimming took 3 bases from V and 1 from J, leaving 17 bases between them. Germline V gene data show CDR1 as SGHAT and CDR2 as FQNNGV.

The chain links TRBV28 to TRBJ1-4; perhaps TRBD1 as D (5 bases). Trimming took 6 bases from V and 7 from J, leaving 15 bases between them. CDR1 and CDR2 (germline): MDHEN, SYDVKM. The CDR3 sequence is 14 residues long. CDR3 sequence (DNA): TGTGCCAGCAGGCCTGACGGGGGTGGTGAAAAACTGTTTTTT. It encodes CASRPDGGGEKLFF.